Listed below are T cell receptor beta chains from one sample, sequenced in a study of CXCR3-negative and CXCR3-positive naive CD8 T cells. With the 5' RACE reads reprocessed, TCRdb shows one record per CDR3 protein and no DNA. In all, the sample yields more than 100,000 distinct CDR3 sequences. The sample consisted of naive CXCR3+ CD8+ T cells from blood. All receptors derive from a human donor in good health. Some clones in this sample may be carry-over from other donors' samples. Each CDR3 is given with its conserved first and last residue.

CDR3: CATSRDRPGYAYEQYF; V: TRBV15; J: TRBJ2-7
CDR3: CSLGLAYQETQYF; V: TRBV29-1; J: TRBJ2-5
CDR3: CASSTLQRGVSYNEQFF; V: TRBV19; J: TRBJ2-1
CDR3: CASSESGIQETQYF; V: TRBV10-2; J: TRBJ2-5
CDR3: CASSSWTSGGPDTQYF; V: TRBV28; J: TRBJ2-3
CDR3: CATRGQSHYEQYF; V: TRBV28; J: TRBJ2-7
CDR3: CASSSRRSGQIYNEQFF; V: TRBV7-8; J: TRBJ2-1
CDR3: CATSLGEWEQYF; V: TRBV12-3/TRBV12-4; J: TRBJ2-7
CDR3: CSARQWDRDPREPGYTF; V: TRBV20-1; J: TRBJ1-2
CDR3: CASSQYAVSYNEQFF; V: TRBV14; J: TRBJ2-1
CDR3: CASSMGNEQFF; V: TRBV19; J: TRBJ2-1
CDR3: CSVAHRRVEQFF; V: TRBV29-1; J: TRBJ2-1
CDR3: CASSQDEWDLRQQYF; V: TRBV4-2; J: TRBJ2-7
CDR3: CASSPGLARDEQYF; V: TRBV6-5; J: TRBJ2-7
CDR3: CASSYRSYNEQFF; V: TRBV28; J: TRBJ2-1
CDR3: CASSHRGGIYEQYF; V: TRBV28; J: TRBJ2-7
CDR3: CASSLVVRQRGSEVF; V: TRBV5-1; J: TRBJ2-1
CDR3: CASSFGLTGFGYTF; V: TRBV6-5; J: TRBJ1-2
CDR3: CASSLKGYRTGELFF; V: TRBV12-3/TRBV12-4; J: TRBJ2-2
CDR3: CASSLAHQGTGELFF; V: TRBV7-8; J: TRBJ2-2
CDR3: CASSGTSGSDNEQFF; V: TRBV2; J: TRBJ2-1
CDR3: CASSLGLTGGIF; V: TRBV12-3/TRBV12-4; J: TRBJ2-1